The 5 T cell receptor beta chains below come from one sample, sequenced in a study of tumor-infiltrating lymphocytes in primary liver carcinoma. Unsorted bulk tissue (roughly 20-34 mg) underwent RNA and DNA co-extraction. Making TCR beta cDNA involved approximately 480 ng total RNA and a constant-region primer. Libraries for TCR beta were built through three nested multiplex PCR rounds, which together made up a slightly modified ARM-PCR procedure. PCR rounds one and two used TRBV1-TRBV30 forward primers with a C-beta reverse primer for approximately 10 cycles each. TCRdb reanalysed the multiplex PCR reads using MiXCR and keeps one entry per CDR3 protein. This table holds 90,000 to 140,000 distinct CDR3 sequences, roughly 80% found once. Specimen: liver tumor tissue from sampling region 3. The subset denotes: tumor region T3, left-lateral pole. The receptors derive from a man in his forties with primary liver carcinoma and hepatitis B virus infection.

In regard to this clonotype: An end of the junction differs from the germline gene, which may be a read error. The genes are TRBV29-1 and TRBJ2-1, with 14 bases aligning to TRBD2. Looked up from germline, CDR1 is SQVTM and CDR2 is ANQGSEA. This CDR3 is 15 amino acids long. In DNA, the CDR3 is TGCAGCGTTGGACTAGCGGGAGGGTCCGACAATGAGCAATTCTTC. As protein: CSVGLAGGSDNEQFF.

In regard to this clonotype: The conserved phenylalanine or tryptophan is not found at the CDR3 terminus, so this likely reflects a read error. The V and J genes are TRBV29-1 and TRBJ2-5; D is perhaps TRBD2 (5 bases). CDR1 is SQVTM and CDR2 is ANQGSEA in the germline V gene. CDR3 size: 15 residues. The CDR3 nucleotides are TGCAGTGTTGAATCTGCGGCGGGTAGATCGGAGACCCAGTACTTA. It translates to CSVESAAGRSETQYL.

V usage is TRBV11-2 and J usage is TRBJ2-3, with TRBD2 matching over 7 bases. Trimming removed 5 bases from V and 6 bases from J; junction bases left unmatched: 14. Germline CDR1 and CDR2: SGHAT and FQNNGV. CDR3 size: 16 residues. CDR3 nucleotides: TGTGCCAGCAGCACTCCGACTAGCAGGAGTGGGGATACGCAGTATTTT. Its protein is CASSTPTSRSGDTQYF.

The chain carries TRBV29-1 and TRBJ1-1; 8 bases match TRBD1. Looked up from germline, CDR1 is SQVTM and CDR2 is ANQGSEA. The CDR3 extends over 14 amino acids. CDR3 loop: CNAGTGQGNTEAFF. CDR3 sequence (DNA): TGCAACGCTGGAACTGGACAGGGGAACACTGAAGCTTTCTTT.

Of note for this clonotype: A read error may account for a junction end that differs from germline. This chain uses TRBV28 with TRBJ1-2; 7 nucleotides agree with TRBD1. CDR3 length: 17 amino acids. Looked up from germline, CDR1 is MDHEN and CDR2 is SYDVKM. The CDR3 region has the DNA TGTACCAGCAGTTTCGCCGAGACAGGGATTCTCTACTATGGCTACACCTTC. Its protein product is CTSSFAETGILYYGYTF.